This paragraph covers one TCR beta chain sequence. As yet, its antigen is unknown. The read ends 3 residues early relative to the CDR3; the germline J gene fills the gap. CD4+CD25+CD127- Tregs, CD4+CD25- non-Tregs, CD4 and CD8 cells were sorted. The sample belongs to a study of Tregs in tolerant kidney transplant recipients. Study results and limitations: Donor-specific Treg expansion exceeded global Treg expansion in tolerant patients, suggesting antigen drive. Changing PCR primers prevented nucleotide comparison between some patients' samples.

TCRdb keeps only in-frame clones here, not all; method: immunoSEQ multiplex PCR. The sample table includes tens of thousands of clones. V was clipped by 6 bases and J by 1 base; unmatched bases: 6. This CDR3 comprises 16 residues. Germline V gives CDR1 KGHSH, CDR2 LQKENI. V and J are TRBV18 and TRBJ2-2; 9 positions agree with TRBD2. This specimen consisted of CD4+ T cells from blood, obtained before the transplant. The receptor comes from a human donor who received a combined kidney and bone marrow transplant. The covered CDR3 bases are TGTGCCAGCTCCCCGCTGACTAGCGGGAACACCGGGGAG. Its protein product is CASSPLTSGNTGE. The whole CDR3 reads CASSPLTSGNTGELFF.